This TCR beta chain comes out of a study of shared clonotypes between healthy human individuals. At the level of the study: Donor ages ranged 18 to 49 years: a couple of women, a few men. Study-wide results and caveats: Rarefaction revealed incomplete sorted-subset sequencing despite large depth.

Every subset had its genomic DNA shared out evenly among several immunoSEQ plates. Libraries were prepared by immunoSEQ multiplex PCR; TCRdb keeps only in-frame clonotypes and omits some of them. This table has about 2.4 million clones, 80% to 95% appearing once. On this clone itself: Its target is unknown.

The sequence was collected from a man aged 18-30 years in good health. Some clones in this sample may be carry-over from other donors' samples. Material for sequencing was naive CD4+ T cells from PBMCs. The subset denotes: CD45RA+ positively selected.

The chain's CDR3 is CASSFGRTSGTSTDTQYF. The CDR3 region has the DNA TGTGCCAGCAGCTTTGGGCGGACTAGCGGAACTAGCACAGATACGCAGTATTTT. The gene calls are TRBV7-2 and TRBJ2-3; 10 bases map to TRBD2. With V trimmed by 3 bases and J by 0 bases, 9 bases remained unmatched. Germline V gene data show CDR1 as SGHTA and CDR2 as FQGNSA. CDR3 length: 18 residues.